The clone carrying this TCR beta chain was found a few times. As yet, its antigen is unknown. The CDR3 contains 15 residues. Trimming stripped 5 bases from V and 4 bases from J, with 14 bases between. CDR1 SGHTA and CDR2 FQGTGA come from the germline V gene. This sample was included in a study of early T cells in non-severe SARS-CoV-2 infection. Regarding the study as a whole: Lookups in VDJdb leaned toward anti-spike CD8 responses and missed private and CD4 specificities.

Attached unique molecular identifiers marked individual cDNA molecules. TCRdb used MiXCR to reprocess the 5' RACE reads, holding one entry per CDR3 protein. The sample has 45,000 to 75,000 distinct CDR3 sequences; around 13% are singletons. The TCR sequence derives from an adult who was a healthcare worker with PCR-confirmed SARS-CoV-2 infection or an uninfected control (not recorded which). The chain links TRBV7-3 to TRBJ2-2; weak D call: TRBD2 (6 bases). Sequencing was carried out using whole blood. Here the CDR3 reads CASSPGGVGTGELFF. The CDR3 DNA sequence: TGTGCCAGCAGCCCAGGAGGGGTAGGCACCGGGGAGCTGTTTTTT.